This T cell receptor (beta chain) was found in a study of T cells in Graves' hyperthyroidism and ophthalmopathy. The V gene's germline CDR1 is LNHDA and CDR2 SQIVND (reference sequence). Trimming cost V 6 bases and J 10 bases; bases outside gene matches: 10. The CDR3 sequence is 14 residues long. This clonotype was observed many times. RNA transcripts served as the template for amplifying TCR beta CDR3 regions. HTBI primers were employed in a first-round RT-PCR of the TCR CDR3. A single record per CDR3 protein comes from TCRdb applying MiXCR to the multiplex PCR reads. The sample holds 470,000 or so distinct CDR3 sequences; less than 25% are singletons and the top ten take more than 25%. Hyperthyroidism was newly diagnosed in patients aged 18 to 65 (duration under 2 months).

The specimen sequenced was blood. V usage is TRBV19 and J usage is TRBJ1-5; 9 positions match TRBD1. This receptor was taken from a man between 18 and 29 years old with Graves' hyperthyroidism. The DNA of the CDR3 is TGTGCCAGTAGACCCGGGACAGGGTGGAAACCCCAGCATTTT. As protein: CASRPGTGWKPQHF.